The subject of this entry is one T cell receptor (beta chain). The source of the sample is a study of blood T cell repertoires in COVID-19. Study details: Spain, Italy and the United States supplied samples that represented acute and convalescent COVID-19.

Original methodology: It was from reference gene primer amplification that nucleated cell counts were estimated. The table came from immunoSEQ multiplex PCR; TCRdb's copy has only in-frame clones and leaves some out. That table is the source of V, J and clone size, and D and trimming were worked out from the DNA. The sample records about 380,000 clones, around 84% being singletons. This CDR3 has 13 amino acids. From germline, CDR1 is SNHLY and CDR2 FYNNEI. Losses at the gene ends were 7 bases for V and 7 bases for J; bases not matched to a gene: 7. The chain joins TRBV2 to TRBJ2-4; 7 nucleotides match TRBD1. This receptor was identified in a human donor with acute or convalescent COVID-19. The donor label of this sample is uncertain. Sequenced material: peripheral blood. CDR3 sequence (DNA): TGTGCCAGCACCTCGGACAGGACGAACATTCAGTACTTC. It is translated as CASTSDRTNIQYF.